This T cell receptor beta chain was observed in a study of neurological immune-mediated disorders. Study-level information: Multiple sclerosis patients numbered around 35, of whom around 30 were relapsing-remitting and 3 secondary progressive.

In its sample, this clonotype was seen many times. PBMCs stored at -80 C, 2 million in total, were the source of the unsorted libraries. cDNA synthesis was performed by 5'RACE with 10-nucleotide random UMIs. Every sequencing run drew on 15-18 subjects and yielded over 160 million TCR-beta sequences. TCRdb reanalysed the 5' RACE reads using MiXCR and keeps one entry per CDR3 protein. The profile covers about 58,000 distinct CDR3 sequences, with roughly 3.5% appearing a single time and 6% to 8% taken by the ten largest. The source material was PBMCs. This clonotype originated in a woman in her sixties or seventies with multiple sclerosis.

CDR3 sequence: CSATHGTSGSLGTGELFF. The CDR3 DNA reads as TGCAGTGCTACCCACGGGACTAGCGGGAGCCTAGGCACCGGGGAGCTGTTTTTT. The chain couples TRBV20-1 to TRBJ2-2; 14 bases line up with TRBD2. CDR3 length: 18 amino acids. V lost 4 bases and J lost 4; bases outside the gene matches: 11. Germline-derived CDR1 and CDR2 are DFQATT and SNEGSKA (reference sequence).